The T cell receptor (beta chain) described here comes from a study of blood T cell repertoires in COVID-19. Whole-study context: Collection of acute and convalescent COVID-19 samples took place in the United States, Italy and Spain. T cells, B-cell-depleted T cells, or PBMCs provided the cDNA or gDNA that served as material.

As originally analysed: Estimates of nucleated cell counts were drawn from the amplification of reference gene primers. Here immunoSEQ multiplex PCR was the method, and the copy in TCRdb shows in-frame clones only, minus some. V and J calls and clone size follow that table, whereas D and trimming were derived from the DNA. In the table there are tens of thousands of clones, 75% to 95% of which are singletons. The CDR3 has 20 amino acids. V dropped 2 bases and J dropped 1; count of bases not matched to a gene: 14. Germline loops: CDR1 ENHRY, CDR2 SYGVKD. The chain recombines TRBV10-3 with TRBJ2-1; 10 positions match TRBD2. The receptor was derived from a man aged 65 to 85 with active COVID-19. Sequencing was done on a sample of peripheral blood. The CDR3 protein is CAISERRNLAGERSYNEQFF. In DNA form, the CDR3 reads TGTGCCATCAGTGAGAGGCGGAATCTAGCGGGGGAGAGGTCCTACAATGAGCAGTTCTTC.